The rows below give T cell receptor beta chains drawn from one sample of a study of blood T cell repertoires in COVID-19. Profiling relied on immunoSEQ multiplex PCR, and the TCRdb table lists in-frame clones only, not all of them. The repertoire holds a few hundred thousand clones, 70% to 85% seen once, with about 10% in the top ten. The sample consisted of peripheral blood. The source is a man aged 50 to 60 with active or convalescent COVID-19. Both conserved end residues are part of each CDR3. D genes are given only for firm matches. A row's size may be missing; if present it is once, few, many or a size class.

clone size: few
V gene: TRBV7-8
D gene: .
J gene: TRBJ2-1
CDR3 DNA: TGTGCCAGCAGCTTAGTCTCGATTGGAGCCTCACAGTTCTTC
CDR3 protein: CASSLVSIGASQFF

clone size: .
V gene: TRBV13
D gene: TRBD2
J gene: TRBJ2-1
CDR3 DNA: TGTGCCAGCAGCGGCCGGACTAGCGGGAGATCCTACAATGAGCAGTTCTTC
CDR3 protein: CASSGRTSGRSYNEQFF

clone size: .
V gene: TRBV5-1
D gene: .
J gene: TRBJ1-1
CDR3 DNA: TGCGCCAGCAGCTTAGGGGCGGACACTGAAGCTTTCTTT
CDR3 protein: CASSLGADTEAFF

clone size: .
V gene: TRBV6-5
D gene: .
J gene: TRBJ1-2
CDR3 DNA: TGTGCCAGCACCCCGGGGGGTTTTTTGAACTATGGCTACACCTTC
CDR3 protein: CASTPGGFLNYGYTF

clone size: .
V gene: TRBV28
D gene: TRBD2
J gene: TRBJ2-1
CDR3 DNA: TGTGCCAGCAGCCCTCCGGGGGGGACCTACAATGAGCAGTTCTTC
CDR3 protein: CASSPPGGTYNEQFF

clone size: .
V gene: TRBV5-5
D gene: .
J gene: TRBJ1-6
CDR3 DNA: TGTGCCAGCAGCCTCTTCAATTCACCCCTCCACTTT
CDR3 protein: CASSLFNSPLHF

clone size: few
V gene: TRBV2
D gene: .
J gene: TRBJ1-5
CDR3 DNA: TGTGCCAGCAGCCCTGAAAGGGGGTCTAGCAATCAGCCCCAGCATTTT
CDR3 protein: CASSPERGSSNQPQHF

clone size: .
V gene: TRBV5-5
D gene: TRBD1
J gene: TRBJ1-2
CDR3 DNA: TGTGCCAGCAGCTTTGTGGAGACAGGGGGCTATGGCTACACCTTC
CDR3 protein: CASSFVETGGYGYTF

clone size: .
V gene: TRBV25-1
D gene: .
J gene: TRBJ2-7
CDR3 DNA: TGTGCCAGCAGTGAAGGTTTATTGAGCTCCTACGAGCAGTACTTC
CDR3 protein: CASSEGLLSSYEQYF

clone size: .
V gene: TRBV9
D gene: .
J gene: TRBJ1-3
CDR3 DNA: TGTGCCAGCAGCGTAGGACAGCCGGAGAGCTCTGGAAACACCATATATTTT
CDR3 protein: CASSVGQPESSGNTIYF

clone size: .
V gene: TRBV19
D gene: .
J gene: TRBJ1-4
CDR3 DNA: TGTGCCAGTAGTATAACGGGTTCCGATCCCGGAAAACTGTTTTTT
CDR3 protein: CASSITGSDPGKLFF

clone size: .
V gene: TRBV11-2
D gene: .
J gene: TRBJ2-1
CDR3 DNA: TGTGCCAGCAGCCCCCGATTTTTAGATGAGCAGTTCTTC
CDR3 protein: CASSPRFLDEQFF

clone size: .
V gene: TRBV3-1/TRBV3-2
D gene: .
J gene: TRBJ2-2
CDR3 DNA: TGTGCCAGCAGCCCCCAAACCGGGGAGCTGTTTTTT
CDR3 protein: CASSPQTGELFF

clone size: .
V gene: TRBV28
D gene: .
J gene: TRBJ1-2
CDR3 DNA: TGTGCCAGCAGAGAGTCACCGGGGGGTTTTGGCTACACCTTC
CDR3 protein: CASRESPGGFGYTF

clone size: .
V gene: TRBV2
D gene: .
J gene: TRBJ1-6
CDR3 DNA: TGTGCCAGCAGTTTTGCCCCCGGGACTGCGGGTTCACCCCTCCACTTT
CDR3 protein: CASSFAPGTAGSPLHF

clone size: .
V gene: TRBV9
D gene: TRBD2
J gene: TRBJ2-1
CDR3 DNA: TGTGCCAGCAGCGCGGGACTAGCGGGAAATGGGAATGAGCAGTTCTTC
CDR3 protein: CASSAGLAGNGNEQFF

clone size: .
V gene: TRBV7-9
D gene: TRBD2
J gene: TRBJ2-3
CDR3 DNA: TGTGCCAGCAGCACTGACAGCGGGGTAACAGATACGCAGTATTTT
CDR3 protein: CASSTDSGVTDTQYF

clone size: .
V gene: TRBV11-2
D gene: .
J gene: TRBJ2-7
CDR3 DNA: TGTGCCAGCAGCCAGGAGGGAAGCGAGCAGTACTTC
CDR3 protein: CASSQEGSEQYF

clone size: .
V gene: TRBV5-1
D gene: .
J gene: TRBJ1-1
CDR3 DNA: TGCGCCAGCAGCGGTGGAGTTGACACTGAAGCTTTCTTT
CDR3 protein: CASSGGVDTEAFF

clone size: .
V gene: TRBV6-5
D gene: .
J gene: TRBJ2-1
CDR3 DNA: TGTGCCAGCAGCCGGGGGGCTCAGAGTTACAATGAGCAGTTCTTC
CDR3 protein: CASSRGAQSYNEQFF

clone size: many
V gene: TRBV5-8
D gene: .
J gene: TRBJ2-1
CDR3 DNA: TGTGCCAGCCCCCCAAGGGGCCCCTACAATGAGCAGTTCTTC
CDR3 protein: CASPPRGPYNEQFF

clone size: .
V gene: TRBV7-8
D gene: TRBD2
J gene: TRBJ2-3
CDR3 DNA: TGTGCCAGCACCTTACTTAGCGGGTTTTTCCCGGTGGATACGCAGTATTTT
CDR3 protein: CASTLLSGFFPVDTQYF

clone size: .
V gene: TRBV6-1
D gene: .
J gene: TRBJ1-2
CDR3 DNA: TGTGCCAGCAGCCTCACAGGGACTAACTATGGCTACACCTTC
CDR3 protein: CASSLTGTNYGYTF

clone size: .
V gene: TRBV28
D gene: TRBD2
J gene: TRBJ2-5
CDR3 DNA: TGTGCCAGCAGTCTTAGACTAGCGGGCTGGGAGACCCAGTACTTC
CDR3 protein: CASSLRLAGWETQYF

clone size: few
V gene: TRBV7-8
D gene: .
J gene: TRBJ1-1
CDR3 DNA: TGTGCCAGCAGCCAATTCGGGACAGAAGCTTTCTTT
CDR3 protein: CASSQFGTEAFF

clone size: once
V gene: TRBV6-1
D gene: TRBD1
J gene: TRBJ1-5
CDR3 DNA: TGTGCCAGCAGTGAACAAAGGAGACAGGGACAGCCCCAGCATTTT
CDR3 protein: CASSEQRRQGQPQHF

clone size: .
V gene: TRBV15
D gene: .
J gene: TRBJ1-3
CDR3 DNA: TGTGCCACCAGCAGAGTGGGGGCGTCCGGAAACACCATATATTTT
CDR3 protein: CATSRVGASGNTIYF